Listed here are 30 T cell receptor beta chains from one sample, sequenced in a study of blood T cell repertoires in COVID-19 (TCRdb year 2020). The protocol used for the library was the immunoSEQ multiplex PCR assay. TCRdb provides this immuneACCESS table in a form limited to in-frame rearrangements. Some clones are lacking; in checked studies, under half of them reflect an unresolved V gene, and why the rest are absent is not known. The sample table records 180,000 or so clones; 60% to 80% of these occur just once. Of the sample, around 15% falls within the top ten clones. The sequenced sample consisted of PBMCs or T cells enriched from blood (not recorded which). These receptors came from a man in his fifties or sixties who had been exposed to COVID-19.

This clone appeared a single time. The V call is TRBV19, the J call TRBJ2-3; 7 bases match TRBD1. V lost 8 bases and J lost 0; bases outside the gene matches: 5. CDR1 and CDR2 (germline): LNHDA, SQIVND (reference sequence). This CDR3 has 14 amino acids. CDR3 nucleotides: TGTGCCAGTGGGACAGACACTAGCACAGATACGCAGTATTTT. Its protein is CASGTDTSTDTQYF.

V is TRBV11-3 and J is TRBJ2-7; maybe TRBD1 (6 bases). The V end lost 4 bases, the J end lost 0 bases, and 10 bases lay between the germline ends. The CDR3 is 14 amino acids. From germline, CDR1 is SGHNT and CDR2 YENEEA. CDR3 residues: CASSSTQGSYEQYF. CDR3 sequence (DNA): TGTGCCAGCAGCTCGACACAGGGCTCCTACGAGCAGTACTTC.

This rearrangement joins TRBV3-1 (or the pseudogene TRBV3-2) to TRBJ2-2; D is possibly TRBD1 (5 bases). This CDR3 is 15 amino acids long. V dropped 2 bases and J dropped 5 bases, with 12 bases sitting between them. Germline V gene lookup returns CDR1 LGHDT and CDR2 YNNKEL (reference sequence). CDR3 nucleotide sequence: TGTGCCAGCAGCCAATCCAGGGTGGGGACCGGGGAGCTGTTTTTT. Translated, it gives CASSQSRVGTGELFF.

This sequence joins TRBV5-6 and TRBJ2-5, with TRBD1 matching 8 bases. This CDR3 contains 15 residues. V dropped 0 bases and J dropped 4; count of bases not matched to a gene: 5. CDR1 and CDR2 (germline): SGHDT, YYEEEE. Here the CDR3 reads CASSLEGQAGETQYF. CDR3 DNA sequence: TGTGCCAGCAGCTTGGAGGGACAGGCCGGAGAGACCCAGTACTTC.

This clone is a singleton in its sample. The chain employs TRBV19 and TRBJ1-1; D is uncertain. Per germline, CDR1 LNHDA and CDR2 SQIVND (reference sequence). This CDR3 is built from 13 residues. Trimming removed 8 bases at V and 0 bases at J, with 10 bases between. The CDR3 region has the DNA TGTGCCAGTGACTTTGGTCTGAACACTGAAGCTTTCTTT. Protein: CASDFGLNTEAFF. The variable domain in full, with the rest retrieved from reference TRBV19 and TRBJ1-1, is DGGITQSPKYLFRKEGQNVTLSCEQNLNHDAMYWYRQDPGQGLRLIYYSQIVNDFQKGDIAEGYSVSREKKESFPLTVTSAQKNPTAFYLCASDFGLNTEAFFGQGTRLTVV.

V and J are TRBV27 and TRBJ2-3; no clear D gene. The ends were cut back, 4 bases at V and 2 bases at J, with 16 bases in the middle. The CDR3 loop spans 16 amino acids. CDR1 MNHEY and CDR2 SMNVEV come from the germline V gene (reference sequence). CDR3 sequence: CASSSRMKNPTDTQYF. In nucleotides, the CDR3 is TGTGCCAGCAGTTCCAGAATGAAGAATCCCACAGATACGCAGTATTTT.

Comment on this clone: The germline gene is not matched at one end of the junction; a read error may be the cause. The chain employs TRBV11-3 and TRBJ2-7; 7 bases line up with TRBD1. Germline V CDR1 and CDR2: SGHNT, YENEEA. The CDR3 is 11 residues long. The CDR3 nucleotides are TGTGCCAGCAGCCCCGTCCGGACAGGACTCTTC. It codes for CASSPVRTGLF.

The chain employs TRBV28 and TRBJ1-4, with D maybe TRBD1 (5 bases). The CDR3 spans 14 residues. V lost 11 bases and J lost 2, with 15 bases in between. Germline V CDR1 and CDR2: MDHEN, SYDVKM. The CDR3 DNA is TGTGCCGGAGCCCAGGGTTTGACTAATGAAAAACTGTTTTTT. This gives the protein CAGAQGLTNEKLFF.

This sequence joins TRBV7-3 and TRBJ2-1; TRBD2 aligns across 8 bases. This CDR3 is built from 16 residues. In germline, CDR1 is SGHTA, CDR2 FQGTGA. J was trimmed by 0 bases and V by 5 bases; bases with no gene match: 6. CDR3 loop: CASSTYSGASYNEQFF. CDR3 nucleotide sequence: TGTGCCAGCAGCACTTATAGCGGGGCCTCCTACAATGAGCAGTTCTTC.

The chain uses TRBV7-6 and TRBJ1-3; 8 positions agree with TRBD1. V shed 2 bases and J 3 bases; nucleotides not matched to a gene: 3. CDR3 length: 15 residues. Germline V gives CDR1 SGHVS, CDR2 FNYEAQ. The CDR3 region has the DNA TGTGCCAGCAGCTTACAGGGGGCTTATGGAAACACCATATATTTT. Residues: CASSLQGAYGNTIYF.

The CDR3 DNA follows: TGTGCCAGCAGCCAAGAAGGCGGGACCCTTCAGCCCCAGCATTTT. Protein product: CASSQEGGTLQPQHF. The rearrangement links TRBV4-2 to TRBJ1-5; tentative D call: TRBD1 (5 bases). Germline CDR1 reads LGHNA; CDR2 reads YNFKEQ. The CDR3 is 15 residues long. Trimming shortened V by 0 bases and J by 6 bases, and 12 bases separated the two germline ends.

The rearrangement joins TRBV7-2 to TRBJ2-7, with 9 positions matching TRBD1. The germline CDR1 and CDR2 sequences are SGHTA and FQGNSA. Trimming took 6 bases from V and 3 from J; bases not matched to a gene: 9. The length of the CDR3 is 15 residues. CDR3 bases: TGTGCCAGCAGGGGCGCGGGACAGGGTCTCTACGAGCAGTACTTC. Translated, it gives CASRGAGQGLYEQYF.

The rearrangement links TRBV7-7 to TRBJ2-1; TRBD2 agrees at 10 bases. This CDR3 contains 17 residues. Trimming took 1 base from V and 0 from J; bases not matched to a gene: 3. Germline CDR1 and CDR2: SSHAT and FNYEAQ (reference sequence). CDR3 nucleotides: TGTGCCAGCAGCTTAGACCCTAGCGGGAGCTCCTACAATGAGCAGTTCTTC. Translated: CASSLDPSGSSYNEQFF.

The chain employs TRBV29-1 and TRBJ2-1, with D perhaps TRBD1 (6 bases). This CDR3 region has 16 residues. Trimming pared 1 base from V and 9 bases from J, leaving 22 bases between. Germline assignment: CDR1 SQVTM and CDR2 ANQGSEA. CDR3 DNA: TGCAGCGTTGAAGTCTCGGGAACCTTGGGGGCGGGTGAGCAGTTCTTC. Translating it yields CSVEVSGTLGAGEQFF.

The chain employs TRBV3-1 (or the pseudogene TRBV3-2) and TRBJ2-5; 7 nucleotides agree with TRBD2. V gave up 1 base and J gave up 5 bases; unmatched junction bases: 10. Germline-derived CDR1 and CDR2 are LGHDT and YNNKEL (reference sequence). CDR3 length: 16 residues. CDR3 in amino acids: CASSQVTTGGRETQYF. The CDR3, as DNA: TGTGCCAGCAGCCAAGTTACAACGGGAGGTCGGGAGACCCAGTACTTC.

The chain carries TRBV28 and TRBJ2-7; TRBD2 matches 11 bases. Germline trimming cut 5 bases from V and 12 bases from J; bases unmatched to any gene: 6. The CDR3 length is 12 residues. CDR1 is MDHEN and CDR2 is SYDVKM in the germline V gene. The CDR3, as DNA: TGTGCCAGCAGTACACAGACTAGCGGGACGTACTTC. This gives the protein CASSTQTSGTYF.

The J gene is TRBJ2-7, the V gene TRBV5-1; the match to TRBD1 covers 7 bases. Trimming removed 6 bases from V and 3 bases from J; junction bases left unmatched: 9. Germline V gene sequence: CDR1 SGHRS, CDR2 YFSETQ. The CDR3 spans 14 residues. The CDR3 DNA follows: TGCGCCAGCACCGTGAGACAGGGAAACTACGAGCAGTACTTC. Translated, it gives CASTVRQGNYEQYF.

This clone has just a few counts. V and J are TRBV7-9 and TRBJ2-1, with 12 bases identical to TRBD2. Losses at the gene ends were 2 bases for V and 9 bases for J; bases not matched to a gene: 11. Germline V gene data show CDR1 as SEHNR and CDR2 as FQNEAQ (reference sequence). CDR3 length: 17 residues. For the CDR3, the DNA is TGTGCCAGCAGCTTATTTTGGACTAGCGGGGCCCCCCCTGAGCAGTTCTTC. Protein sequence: CASSLFWTSGAPPEQFF.

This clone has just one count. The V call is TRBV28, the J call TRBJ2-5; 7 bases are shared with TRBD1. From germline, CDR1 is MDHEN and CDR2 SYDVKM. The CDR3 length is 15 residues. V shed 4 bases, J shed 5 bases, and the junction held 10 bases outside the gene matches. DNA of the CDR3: TGTGCCAGCAGTTCAACCCGACAGGGTTTGGAGACCCAGTACTTC. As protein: CASSSTRQGLETQYF.

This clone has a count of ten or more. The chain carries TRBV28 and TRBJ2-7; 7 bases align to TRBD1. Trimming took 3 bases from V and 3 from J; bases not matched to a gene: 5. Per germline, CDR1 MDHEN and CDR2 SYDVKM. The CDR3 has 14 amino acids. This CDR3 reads CASSFTGEIYEQYF. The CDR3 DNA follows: TGTGCCAGCAGTTTCACAGGGGAAATCTACGAGCAGTACTTC.

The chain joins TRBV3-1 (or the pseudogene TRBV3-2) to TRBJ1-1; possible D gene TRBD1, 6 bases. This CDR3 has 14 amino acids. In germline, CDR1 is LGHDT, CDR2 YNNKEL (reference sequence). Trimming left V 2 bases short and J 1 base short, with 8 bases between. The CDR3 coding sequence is TGTGCCAGCAGCCAAAGGGGGAGGAACACTGAAGCTTTCTTT. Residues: CASSQRGRNTEAFF.

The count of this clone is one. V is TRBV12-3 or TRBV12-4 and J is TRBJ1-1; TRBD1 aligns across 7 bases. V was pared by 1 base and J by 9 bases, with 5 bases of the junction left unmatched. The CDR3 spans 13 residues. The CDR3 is CASSLGQGVQAFF. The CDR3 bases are TGTGCCAGCAGTTTAGGACAGGGAGTTCAAGCTTTCTTT.

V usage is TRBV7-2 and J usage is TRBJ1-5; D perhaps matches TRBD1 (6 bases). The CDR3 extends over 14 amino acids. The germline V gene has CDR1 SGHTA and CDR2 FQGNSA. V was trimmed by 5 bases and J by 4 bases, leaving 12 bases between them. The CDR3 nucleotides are TGTGCCAGCAGCCCTGACAGGTTAAATCAGCCCCAGCATTTT. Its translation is CASSPDRLNQPQHF. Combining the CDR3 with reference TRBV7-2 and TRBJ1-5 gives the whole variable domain GAGVSQSPSNKVTEKGKDVELRCDPISGHTALYWYRQSLGQGLEFLIYFQGNSAPDKSGLPSDRFSAERTGGSVSTLTIQRTQQEDSAVYLCASSPDRLNQPQHFGDGTRLSIL.

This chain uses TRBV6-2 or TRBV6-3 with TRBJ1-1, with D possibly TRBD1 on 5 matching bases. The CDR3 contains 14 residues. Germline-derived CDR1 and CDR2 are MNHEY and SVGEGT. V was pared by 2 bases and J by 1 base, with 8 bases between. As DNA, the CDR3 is TGTGCCAGCAGTTACGGACATACGAACACTGAAGCTTTCTTT. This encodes CASSYGHTNTEAFF.

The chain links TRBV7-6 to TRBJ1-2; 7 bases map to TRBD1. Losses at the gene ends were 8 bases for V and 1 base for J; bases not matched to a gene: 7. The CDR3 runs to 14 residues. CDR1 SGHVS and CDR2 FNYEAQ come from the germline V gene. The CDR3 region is CASSPGQFNYGYTF. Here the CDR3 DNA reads TGTGCCAGCTCTCCGGGACAGTTTAACTATGGCTACACCTTC. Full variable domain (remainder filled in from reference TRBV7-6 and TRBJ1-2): GAGVSQSPRYKVTKRGQDVALRCDPISGHVSLYWYRQALGQGPEFLTYFNYEAQQDKSGLPNDRFSAERPEGSISTLTIQRTEQRDSAMYRCASSPGQFNYGYTFGSGTRLTVV.

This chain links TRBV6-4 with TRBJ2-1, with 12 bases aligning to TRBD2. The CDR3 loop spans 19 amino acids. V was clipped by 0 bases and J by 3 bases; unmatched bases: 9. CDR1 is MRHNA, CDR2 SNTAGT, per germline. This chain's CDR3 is CASSDSFGTSGHRYNEQFF. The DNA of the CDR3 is TGTGCCAGCAGTGACTCCTTCGGGACTAGCGGGCACCGCTACAATGAGCAGTTCTTC.

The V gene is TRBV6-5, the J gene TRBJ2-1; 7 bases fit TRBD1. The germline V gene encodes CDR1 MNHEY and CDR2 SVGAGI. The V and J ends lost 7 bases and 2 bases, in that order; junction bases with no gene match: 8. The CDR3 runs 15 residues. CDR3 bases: TGTGCCAGCAACCCCGGGACAGTAGCCTACAATGAGCAGTTCTTC. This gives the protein CASNPGTVAYNEQFF.

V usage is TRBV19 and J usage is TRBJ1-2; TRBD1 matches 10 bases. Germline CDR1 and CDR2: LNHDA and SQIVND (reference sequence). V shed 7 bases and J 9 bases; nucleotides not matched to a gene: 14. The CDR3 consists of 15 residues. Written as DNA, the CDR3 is TGTGCCAGTACCCCTGGTCGAGGGGACAGGGGACGCTACACCTTC. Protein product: CASTPGRGDRGRYTF.

The DNA of the CDR3 is TGTGCCATCAGTGGGGCGACAGGGGCTGGAAACACCATATATTTT. Encoded protein: CAISGATGAGNTIYF. V usage is TRBV10-3 and J usage is TRBJ1-3; the match to TRBD1 covers 8 bases. The CDR3 sequence is 15 residues long. In germline, CDR1 is ENHRY, CDR2 SYGVKD. J lost 2 bases, V lost 4 bases, and 4 bases had no gene match.

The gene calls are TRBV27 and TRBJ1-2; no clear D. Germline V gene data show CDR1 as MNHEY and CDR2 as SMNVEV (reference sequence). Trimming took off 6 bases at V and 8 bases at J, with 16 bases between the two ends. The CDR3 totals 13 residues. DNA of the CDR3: TGTGCCAGCAGCCGGGGAACAGCTGTGGGCTACACCTTC. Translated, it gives CASSRGTAVGYTF.